Listed here are 16 T cell receptor beta chains from one sample, sequenced in a study of Tregs in tolerant kidney transplant recipients. Assay used: immunoSEQ multiplex PCR; TCRdb lists only in-frame clones, some missing. Of some 68,000 clones in the sample, around 84% were seen once. Source material: CD4+ T cells from blood. These receptor sequences come from a human donor in good health.

In nucleotides, the CDR3 is TGTGCCAGCAGCAGGCTGAGGGGACGTACGGGAAACACCATATATTTT. Its protein is CASSRLRGRTGNTIYF. The chain couples TRBV11-2 to TRBJ1-3; TRBD1 is a possible D gene (5 bases). This CDR3 has 16 amino acids. V gave up 5 bases and J gave up 4 bases, with 18 bases separating them. Germline CDR1 is SGHAT and CDR2 is FQNNGV.

A remark on this clone: Other nucleotide sequences from this sample produce the same CDR3. The chain employs TRBV6-5 and TRBJ1-2; D gene ambiguous. The V gene's germline CDR1 is MNHEY and CDR2 SVGAGI. V lost 6 bases, J lost 7 bases, and 15 bases lay in between. This CDR3 is built from 13 residues. This CDR3 is CASSSDLGRGYTF. In DNA, the CDR3 is TGTGCCAGCAGCTCGGACCTCGGTCGTGGCTACACCTTC.

By share of the sample, this clone is medium-sized. The chain uses TRBV29-1 and TRBJ2-5; 7 bases match TRBD2. The CDR3 has 12 residues. Germline CDR1 is SQVTM and CDR2 is ANQGSEA. Germline trimming cut 6 bases from V and 4 bases from J; bases unmatched to any gene: 5. CDR3 nucleotides: TGCAGCGTGCGACTAGCTGGAGAGACCCAGTACTTC. This sequence encodes CSVRLAGETQYF.

The rearrangement uses TRBV14 and TRBJ1-1; the D gene is possibly TRBD1 (6 bases). The CDR3 has 16 residues. From germline, CDR1 is SGHDN and CDR2 FVKESK. Trimming took off 2 bases at V and 4 bases at J, with 17 bases between the two ends. The CDR3 DNA sequence: TGTGCCAGCAGCCAATGGGGGGCCTTGGGACCCACTGAAGCTTTCTTT. It encodes CASSQWGALGPTEAFF.

As to this clone: Within the sample, other DNA sequences also encode this same CDR3. The chain combines TRBV18 with TRBJ2-7; no clear D. In germline, CDR1 is KGHSH, CDR2 LQKENI. The CDR3 totals 11 residues. V gave up 3 bases and J gave up 4 bases, with 4 bases separating them. The CDR3 nucleotides read TGTGCCAGCTCACCGGGGTACGAGCAGTACTTC. Residues: CASSPGYEQYF.

The V call is TRBV11-3, the J call TRBJ2-5; D remains ambiguous. V gave up 1 base and J gave up 4 bases, with 13 bases separating them. The CDR3 runs to 15 residues. CDR1 is SGHNT and CDR2 is YENEEA in the germline V gene. CDR3 sequence reads: CASSLVGKGPETQYF. The CDR3 DNA follows: TGTGCCAGCAGCTTAGTTGGGAAGGGCCCAGAGACCCAGTACTTC.

The chain employs TRBV28 and TRBJ1-2; TRBD1 might be the D (5 bases). The germline V gene has CDR1 MDHEN and CDR2 SYDVKM. Trimming shortened V by 3 bases and J by 11 bases, and 19 bases separated the two germline ends. CDR3 length: 14 amino acids. The CDR3 spells CASSLPQGGGSYTF. DNA of the CDR3: TGTGCCAGCAGTTTGCCTCAGGGAGGTGGTAGTTACACCTTC.

A single count supports this clone. The chain joins TRBV9 to TRBJ2-3; D unresolved. CDR1 is SGDLS, CDR2 YYNGEE, per germline. V shed 4 bases and J shed 5 bases, with 14 bases lying between them. The CDR3 has 14 residues. Here the CDR3 DNA reads TGTGCCAGCAGCCCCGAGAGTATTAGAGATACGCAGTATTTT. This gives the protein CASSPESIRDTQYF.

J is TRBJ1-2 and V is TRBV19, with D possibly matching TRBD1 (6 bases). This CDR3 has 17 amino acids. Germline CDR1 and CDR2: LNHDA and SQIVND (reference sequence). Deletions cut 0 bases from V and 3 bases from J, with 17 bases between. The DNA for the CDR3 is TGTGCCAGTAGTATAGAGGGGAATCCGACAGGCCACTATGGCTACACCTTC. Protein product: CASSIEGNPTGHYGYTF. Together with reference TRBV19 and TRBJ1-2, the CDR3 gives the full variable domain: DGGITQSPKYLFRKEGQNVTLSCEQNLNHDAMYWYRQDPGQGLRLIYYSQIVNDFQKGDIAEGYSVSREKKESFPLTVTSAQKNPTAFYLCASSIEGNPTGHYGYTFGSGTRLTVV.

This rearrangement joins TRBV5-5 to TRBJ1-1; no clear D gene. The CDR3 contains 14 residues. CDR1 SGHKS and CDR2 YYEKEE come from the germline V gene (reference sequence). V was shortened by 4 bases and J by 6 bases, with 16 bases between the two germline ends. The CDR3 loop is CASSNIGPGAEAFF. In nucleotides, the CDR3 is TGTGCCAGCAGCAACATCGGACCTGGGGCTGAAGCTTTCTTT.

Many counts were recorded for this clone. The CDR3: CASSPLRDRVRETQYF. The CDR3, as DNA: TGTGCCAGCTCACCTCTGAGGGACAGGGTGAGAGAGACCCAGTACTTC. The chain combines TRBV18 with TRBJ2-5; 9 nucleotides align to TRBD1. V lost 3 bases, J lost 4 bases, and 9 bases stayed unmatched. Germline V CDR1 and CDR2: KGHSH, LQKENI. The CDR3 is made up of 16 amino acids.

The chain is built from TRBV7-2 and TRBJ1-4, with 8 positions matching TRBD1. The trim removed 5 bases at V and 4 bases at J, leaving 6 bases unmatched. The CDR3 runs 15 residues. The germline V gene encodes CDR1 SGHTA and CDR2 FQGNSA. CDR3 amino acids: CASSARGRGNEKLFF. As DNA, the CDR3 is TGTGCCAGCAGCGCCAGGGGGCGGGGTAATGAAAAACTGTTTTTT.

CDR3 protein: CASSLTRADTQYF. The CDR3 DNA is TGTGCCAGCAGCTTAACTAGAGCAGATACGCAGTATTTT. The J gene is TRBJ2-3, the V gene TRBV7-3, with no clear D. V was trimmed by 0 bases and J by 4 bases, leaving 5 bases between them. Germline lookup yields CDR1 SGHTA and CDR2 FQGTGA. This CDR3 has 13 residues.

The chain combines TRBV29-1 with TRBJ1-4; D call uncertain. Germline-derived CDR1 and CDR2 are SQVTM and ANQGSEA. This CDR3 comprises 14 residues. V was shortened by 6 bases and J by 6 bases, with 17 bases between the two germline ends. Written as DNA, the CDR3 is TGCAGCGTCGAGGACCGGTTGGGCGATGAAAAACTGTTTTTT. Amino acids: CSVEDRLGDEKLFF.

This clone showed up just once. CDR3 bases: TGTGCCAGCAGCTCGAACAGACTAGCGGGGGAGGATACGCAGTATTTT. As protein: CASSSNRLAGEDTQYF. The chain employs TRBV13 and TRBJ2-3, with 12 bases identical to TRBD2. J gave up 6 bases and V 4 bases, and 8 bases lay outside the gene matches. The CDR3 spans 16 residues. The V gene's germline CDR1 is PRHDT and CDR2 FYEKMQ (reference sequence). Supplemented by reference TRBV13 and TRBJ2-3, the full variable domain reads AAGVIQSPRHLIKEKRETATLKCYPIPRHDTVYWYQQGPGQDPQFLISFYEKMQSDKGSIPDRFSAQQFSDYHSELNMSSLELGDSALYFCASSSNRLAGEDTQYFGPGTRLTVL.

The rearrangement uses TRBV21-1 and TRBJ2-7; TRBD1 is the table's D call and was not checked against the DNA. TRBV21-1 is recorded as a pseudogene. This CDR3 has 16 residues. This CDR3 reads CASRGDRGPLRYEQYF. As DNA, the CDR3 is TGTGCCAGCAGAGGGGACAGGGGGCCGTTACGTTACGAGCAGTACTTC.